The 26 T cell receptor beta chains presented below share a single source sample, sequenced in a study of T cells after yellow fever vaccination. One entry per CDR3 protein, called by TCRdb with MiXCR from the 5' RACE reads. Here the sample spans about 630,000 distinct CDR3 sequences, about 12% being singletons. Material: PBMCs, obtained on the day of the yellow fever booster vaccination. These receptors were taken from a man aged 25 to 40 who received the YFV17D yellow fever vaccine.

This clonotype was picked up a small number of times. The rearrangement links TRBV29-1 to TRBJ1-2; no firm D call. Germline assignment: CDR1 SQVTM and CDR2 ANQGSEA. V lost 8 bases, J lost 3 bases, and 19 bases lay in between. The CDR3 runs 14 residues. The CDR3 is CSPHTGHVDYGYTF. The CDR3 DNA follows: TGCAGCCCGCACACGGGCCATGTCGACTATGGCTACACCTTC. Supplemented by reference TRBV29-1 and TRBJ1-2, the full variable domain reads SAVISQKPSRDICQRGTSLTIQCQVDSQVTMMFWYRQQPGQSLTLIATANQGSEATYESGFVIDKFPISRPNLTFSTLTVSNMSPEDSSIYLCSPHTGHVDYGYTFGSGTRLTVV.

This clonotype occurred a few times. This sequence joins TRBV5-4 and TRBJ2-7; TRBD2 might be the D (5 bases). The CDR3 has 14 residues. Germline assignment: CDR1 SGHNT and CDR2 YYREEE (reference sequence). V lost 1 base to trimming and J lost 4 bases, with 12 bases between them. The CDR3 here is CASSLSEARYEQYF. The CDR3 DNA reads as TGTGCCAGCAGCTTGTCGGAGGCCAGATACGAGCAGTACTTC.

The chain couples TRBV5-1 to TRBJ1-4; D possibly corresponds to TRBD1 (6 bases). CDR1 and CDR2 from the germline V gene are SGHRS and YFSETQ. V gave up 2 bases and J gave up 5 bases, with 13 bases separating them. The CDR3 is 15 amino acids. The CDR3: CASSFQGGDNEKLFF. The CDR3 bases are TGCGCCAGCAGCTTCCAAGGGGGGGACAATGAAAAACTGTTTTTT.

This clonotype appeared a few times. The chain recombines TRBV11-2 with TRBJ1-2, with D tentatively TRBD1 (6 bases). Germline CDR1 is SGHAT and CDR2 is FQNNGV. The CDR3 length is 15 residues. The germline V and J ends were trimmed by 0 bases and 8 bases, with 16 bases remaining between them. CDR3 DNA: TGTGCCAGCAGCTTAGAGAAGGGGGTTGTGGAAGGCTACACCTTC. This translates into CASSLEKGVVEGYTF.

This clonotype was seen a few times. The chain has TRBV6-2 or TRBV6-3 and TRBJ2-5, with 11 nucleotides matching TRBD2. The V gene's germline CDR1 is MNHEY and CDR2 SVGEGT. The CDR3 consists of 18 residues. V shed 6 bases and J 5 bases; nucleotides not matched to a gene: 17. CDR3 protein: CASRTSAHVGTSGETQYF. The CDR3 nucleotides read TGTGCCAGCAGAACCTCTGCCCACGTGGGGACTAGCGGTGAGACCCAGTACTTC.

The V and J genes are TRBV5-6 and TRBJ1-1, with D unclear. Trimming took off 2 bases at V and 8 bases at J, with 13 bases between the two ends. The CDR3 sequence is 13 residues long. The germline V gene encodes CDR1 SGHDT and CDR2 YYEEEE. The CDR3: CASSFWQSREAFF. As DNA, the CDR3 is TGTGCCAGCAGCTTTTGGCAGTCCAGGGAAGCTTTCTTT.

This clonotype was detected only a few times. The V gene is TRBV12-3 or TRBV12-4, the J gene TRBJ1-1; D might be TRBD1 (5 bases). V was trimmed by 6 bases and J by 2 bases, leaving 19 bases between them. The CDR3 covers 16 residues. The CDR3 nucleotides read TGTGCCAGCAGCCCTCTAAACGGAGGGGTAAACACTGAAGCTTTCTTT. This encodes CASSPLNGGVNTEAFF.

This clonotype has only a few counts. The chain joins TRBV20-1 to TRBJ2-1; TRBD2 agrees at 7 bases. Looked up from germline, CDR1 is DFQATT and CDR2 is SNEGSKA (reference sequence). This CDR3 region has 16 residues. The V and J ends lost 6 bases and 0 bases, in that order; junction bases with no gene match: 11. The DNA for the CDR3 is TGCAGTGCCAGTCCCCTAGCGGTCCTCTCCTACAATGAGCAGTTCTTC. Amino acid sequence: CSASPLAVLSYNEQFF.

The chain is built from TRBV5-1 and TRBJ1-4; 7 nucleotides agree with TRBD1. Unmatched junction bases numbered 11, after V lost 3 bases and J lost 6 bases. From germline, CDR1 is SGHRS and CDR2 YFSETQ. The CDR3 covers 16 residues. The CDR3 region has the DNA TGCGCCAGCAGCTATTCACAGGGGCCCAAGGATGAAAAACTGTTTTTT. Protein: CASSYSQGPKDEKLFF.

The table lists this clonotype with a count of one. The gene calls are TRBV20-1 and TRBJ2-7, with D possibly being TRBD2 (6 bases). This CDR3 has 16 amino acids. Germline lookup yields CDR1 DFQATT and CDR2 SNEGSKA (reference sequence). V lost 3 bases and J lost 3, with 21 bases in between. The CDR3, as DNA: TGCAGTGCTAGGAACCTCTTAGGAGGGATCGACTACGAGCAGTACTTC. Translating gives CSARNLLGGIDYEQYF.

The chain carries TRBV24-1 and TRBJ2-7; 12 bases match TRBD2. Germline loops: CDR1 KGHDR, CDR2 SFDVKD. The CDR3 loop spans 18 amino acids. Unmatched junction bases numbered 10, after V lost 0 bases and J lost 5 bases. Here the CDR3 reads CATSDLLLAGGAGHEQYF. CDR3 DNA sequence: TGTGCCACCAGTGATTTGCTACTAGCGGGAGGCGCGGGCCACGAGCAGTACTTC.

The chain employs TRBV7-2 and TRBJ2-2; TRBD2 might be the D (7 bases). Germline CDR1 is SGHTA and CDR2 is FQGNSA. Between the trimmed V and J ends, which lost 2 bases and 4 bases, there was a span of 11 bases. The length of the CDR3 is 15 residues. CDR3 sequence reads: CASSLRGGSTGELFF. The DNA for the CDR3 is TGTGCCAGCAGCTTAAGGGGGGGCAGCACCGGGGAGCTGTTTTTT.

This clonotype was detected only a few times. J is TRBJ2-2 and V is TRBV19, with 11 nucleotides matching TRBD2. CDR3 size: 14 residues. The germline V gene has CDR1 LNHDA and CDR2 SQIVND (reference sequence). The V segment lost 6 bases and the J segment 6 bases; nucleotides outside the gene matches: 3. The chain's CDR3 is CASSQLAGAGELFF. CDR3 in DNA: TGTGCCAGTAGCCAACTAGCGGGAGCCGGGGAGCTGTTTTTT. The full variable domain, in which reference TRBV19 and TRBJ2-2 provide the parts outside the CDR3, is DGGITQSPKYLFRKEGQNVTLSCEQNLNHDAMYWYRQDPGQGLRLIYYSQIVNDFQKGDIAEGYSVSREKKESFPLTVTSAQKNPTAFYLCASSQLAGAGELFFGEGSRLTVL.

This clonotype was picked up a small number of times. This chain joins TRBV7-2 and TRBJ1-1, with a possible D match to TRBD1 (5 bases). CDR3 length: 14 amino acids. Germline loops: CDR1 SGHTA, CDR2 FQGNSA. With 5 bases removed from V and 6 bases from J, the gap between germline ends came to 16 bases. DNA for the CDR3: TGTGCCAGCAGCCCCTCGGAGGGGATACCTGAAGCTTTCTTT. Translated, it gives CASSPSEGIPEAFF.

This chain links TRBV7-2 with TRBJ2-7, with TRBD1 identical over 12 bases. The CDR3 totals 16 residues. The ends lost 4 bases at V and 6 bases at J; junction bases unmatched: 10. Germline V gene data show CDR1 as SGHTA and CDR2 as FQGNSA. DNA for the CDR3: TGTGCCAGCAGCTCGGTGGGGGGGACAGGGGGCCTCGAGCAGTACTTC. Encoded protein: CASSSVGGTGGLEQYF.

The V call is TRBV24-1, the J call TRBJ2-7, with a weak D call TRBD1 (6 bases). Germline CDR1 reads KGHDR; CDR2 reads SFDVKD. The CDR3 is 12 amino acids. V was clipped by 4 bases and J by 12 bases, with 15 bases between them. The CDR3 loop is CATSDLDSEWYF. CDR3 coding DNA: TGTGCCACCAGTGACTTGGACAGTGAGTGGTACTTC.

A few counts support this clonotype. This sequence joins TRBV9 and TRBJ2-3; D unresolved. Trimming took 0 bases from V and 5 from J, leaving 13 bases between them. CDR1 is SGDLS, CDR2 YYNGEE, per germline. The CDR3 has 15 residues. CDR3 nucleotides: TGTGCCAGCAGCGTAGAAGGCCCCGTCGGAGATACGCAGTATTTT. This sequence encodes CASSVEGPVGDTQYF.

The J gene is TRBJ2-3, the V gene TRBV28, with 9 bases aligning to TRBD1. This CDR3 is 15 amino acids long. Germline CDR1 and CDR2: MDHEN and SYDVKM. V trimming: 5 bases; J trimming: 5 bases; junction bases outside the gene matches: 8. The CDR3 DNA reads TGTGCCAGCAGTCCCGACAGGGGGAGTGTAGATACGCAGTATTTT. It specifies CASSPDRGSVDTQYF.

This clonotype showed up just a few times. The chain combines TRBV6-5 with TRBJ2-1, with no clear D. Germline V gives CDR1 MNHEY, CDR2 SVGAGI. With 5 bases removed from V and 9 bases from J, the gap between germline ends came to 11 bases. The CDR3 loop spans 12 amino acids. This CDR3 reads CASSRTKGEQFF. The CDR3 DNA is TGTGCCAGCAGTCGAACTAAGGGTGAGCAGTTCTTC.

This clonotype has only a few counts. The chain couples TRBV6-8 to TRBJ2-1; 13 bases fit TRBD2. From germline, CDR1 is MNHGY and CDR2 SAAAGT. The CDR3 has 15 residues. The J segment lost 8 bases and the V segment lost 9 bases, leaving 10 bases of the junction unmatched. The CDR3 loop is CARHSTSGRAYEQFF. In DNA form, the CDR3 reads TGTGCCAGACACTCCACTAGCGGGAGGGCCTATGAGCAGTTCTTC.

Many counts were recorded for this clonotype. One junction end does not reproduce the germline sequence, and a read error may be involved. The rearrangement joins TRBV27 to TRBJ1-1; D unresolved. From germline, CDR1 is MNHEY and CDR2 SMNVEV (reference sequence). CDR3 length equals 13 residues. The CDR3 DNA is TGTGCCAGCAGCTTATCCAGGAACACTGAAGCTTTCTTT. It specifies CASSLSRNTEAFF.

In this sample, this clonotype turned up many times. The CDR3 protein is CASSRGLAGYEQYF. The CDR3 DNA reads TGTGCCAGCTCAAGGGGACTAGCGGGATACGAGCAGTACTTC. This sequence joins TRBV18 and TRBJ2-7; 13 nucleotides match TRBD2. The J segment lost 4 bases and the V segment lost 5 bases, leaving 2 bases of the junction unmatched. The V gene's germline CDR1 is KGHSH and CDR2 LQKENI. The CDR3 runs 14 residues. The full variable domain, completed using reference TRBV18 and TRBJ2-7, is NAGVMQNPRHLVRRRGQEARLRCSPMKGHSHVYWYRQLPEEGLKFMVYLQKENIIDESGMPKERFSAEFPKEGPSILRIQQVVRGDSAAYFCASSRGLAGYEQYFGPGTRLTVT.

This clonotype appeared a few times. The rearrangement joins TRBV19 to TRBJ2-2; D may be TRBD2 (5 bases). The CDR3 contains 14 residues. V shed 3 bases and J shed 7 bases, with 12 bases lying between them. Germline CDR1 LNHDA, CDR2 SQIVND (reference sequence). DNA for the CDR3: TGTGCCAGTAGTATGTCAAGCGAGGGCGGGGAGCTGTTTTTT. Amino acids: CASSMSSEGGELFF.

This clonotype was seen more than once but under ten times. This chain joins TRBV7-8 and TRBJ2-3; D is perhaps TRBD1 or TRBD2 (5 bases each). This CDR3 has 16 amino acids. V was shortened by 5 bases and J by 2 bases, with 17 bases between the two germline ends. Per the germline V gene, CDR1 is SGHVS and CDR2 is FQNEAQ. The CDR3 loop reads CASSLDTGGHTDTQYF. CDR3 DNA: TGTGCCAGCAGCCTCGATACTGGGGGTCACACAGATACGCAGTATTTT.

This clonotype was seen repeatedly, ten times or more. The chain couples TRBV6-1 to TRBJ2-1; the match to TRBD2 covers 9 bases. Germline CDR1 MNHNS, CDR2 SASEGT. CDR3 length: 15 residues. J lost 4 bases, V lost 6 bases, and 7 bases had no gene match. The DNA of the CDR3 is TGTGCCAGCAGCCCCCTCGCGGGAGGGTACAATGAGCAGTTCTTC. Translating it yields CASSPLAGGYNEQFF.

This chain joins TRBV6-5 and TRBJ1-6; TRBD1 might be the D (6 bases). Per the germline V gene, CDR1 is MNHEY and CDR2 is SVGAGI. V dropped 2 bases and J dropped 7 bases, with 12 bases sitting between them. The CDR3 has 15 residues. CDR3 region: CASSYRGQKNSPLHF. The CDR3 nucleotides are TGTGCCAGCAGTTACAGAGGACAGAAGAATTCACCCCTCCACTTT.